This TCR beta chain derives from a study of blood T cell repertoires in COVID-19. Study information: COVID-19 samples from acute and convalescent phases originated in the United States, Italy and Spain. T cells, B-cell-depleted T cells, or PBMCs provided the cDNA or gDNA that served as material.

A single count supports this clone. Per germline, CDR1 SGHTA and CDR2 FQGTGA. This CDR3 region has 16 residues. The J segment lost 10 bases and the V segment lost 4 bases, leaving 13 bases of the junction unmatched. This table comes from immunoSEQ multiplex PCR, and its TCRdb copy is limited to in-frame clones, with some not included. The sample has tens of thousands of clones, around 90% seen once; the top ten hold 15%. This chain joins TRBV7-3 and TRBJ2-3, with 11 bases fitting TRBD2. The sample was peripheral blood. The clonotype originates from a male donor with acute or convalescent COVID-19. CDR3 sequence: CASSSSGGSLPVAQYF. DNA for the CDR3: TGTGCCAGCAGCTCTAGCGGGGGGTCCCTTCCAGTGGCGCAGTATTTT.